These 32 T cell receptor beta chains came from one sample sequenced in a study of T cell responses to AZD1222 COVID-19 vaccine. Generated by immunoSEQ multiplex PCR, the TCRdb table keeps only in-frame clones and is missing some. The sample holds over 100,000 clones, roughly 90% seen once. Source: peripheral blood, taken on day 0 of AZD1222 vaccination. Receptors were obtained from an adult in good health.

This clone was counted between two and nine times. The chain employs TRBV28 and TRBJ1-5; a weak D match, TRBD1 (6 bases). Deletions cut 2 bases from V and 4 bases from J, with 15 bases between. CDR3 length: 16 amino acids. Looked up from germline, CDR1 is MDHEN and CDR2 is SYDVKM. CDR3: CASSLKWGTINQPQHF. For the CDR3, the DNA is TGTGCCAGCAGTTTAAAATGGGGGACAATAAATCAGCCCCAGCATTTT. Based on the CDR3 plus reference TRBV28 and TRBJ1-5, the full variable domain is DVKVTQSSRYLVKRTGEKVFLECVQDMDHENMFWYRQDPGLGLRLIYFSYDVKMKEKGDIPEGYSVSREKKERFSLILESASTNQTSMYLCASSLKWGTINQPQHFGDGTRLSIL.

CDR3: CASSAGSGNEKLFF. In nucleotides, the CDR3 is TGTGCCAGCAGCGCAGGGTCTGGGAATGAAAAACTGTTTTTT. The chain links TRBV7-9 to TRBJ1-4, with D possibly matching TRBD1 (5 bases). CDR3 length: 14 residues. In germline, CDR1 is SEHNR, CDR2 FQNEAQ (reference sequence). Trimming removed 5 bases from V and 5 bases from J, with 12 bases in between.

The V and J genes are TRBV7-9 and TRBJ2-3, with TRBD1 as a possible D gene (5 bases). Looked up from germline, CDR1 is SEHNR and CDR2 is FQNEAQ (reference sequence). The CDR3 runs to 16 residues. Trimming removed 1 base from V and 1 base from J, with 12 bases in between. In nucleotides, the CDR3 is TGTGCCAGCAGCTTAGACCAGGCAGGGCGCACAGATACGCAGTATTTT. Translation gives CASSLDQAGRTDTQYF.

The rearrangement uses TRBV19 and TRBJ2-5, with TRBD2 identical over 12 bases. With 3 bases clipped from V and 3 bases from J, the junction kept 11 bases outside the gene matches. The CDR3 has 18 residues. Germline V lookup: CDR1 LNHDA, CDR2 SQIVND (reference sequence). The CDR3 protein is CASSIGLAGGPREETQYF. CDR3 DNA: TGTGCCAGTAGTATTGGGCTAGCGGGGGGGCCCCGCGAAGAGACCCAGTACTTC. The full variable domain, with the rest looked up from reference TRBV19 and TRBJ2-5, is DGGITQSPKYLFRKEGQNVTLSCEQNLNHDAMYWYRQDPGQGLRLIYYSQIVNDFQKGDIAEGYSVSREKKESFPLTVTSAQKNPTAFYLCASSIGLAGGPREETQYFGPGTRLLVL.

The chain combines TRBV13 with TRBJ1-2; D is perhaps TRBD1 (5 bases). In germline, CDR1 is PRHDT, CDR2 FYEKMQ (reference sequence). The V and J ends lost 5 bases and 6 bases respectively, with 13 bases between them. This CDR3 has 13 amino acids. This CDR3 reads CASSLMRGDGYTF. The DNA for the CDR3 is TGTGCCAGCAGCCTAATGAGGGGAGATGGCTACACCTTC.

J is TRBJ1-4 and V is TRBV6-6, with 7 bases aligning to TRBD1. The V segment lost 3 bases and the J segment 5 bases; nucleotides outside the gene matches: 6. This CDR3 region has 15 residues. Per germline, CDR1 MNHNY and CDR2 SVGAGI (reference sequence). The CDR3 sequence is CASSYQGDSNEKLFF. CDR3 DNA sequence: TGTGCCAGCAGTTATCAGGGGGATTCGAATGAAAAACTGTTTTTT.

This clone has just one count. The chain uses TRBV5-4 and TRBJ2-1; no firm D call. Trimming took off 4 bases at V and 5 bases at J, with 7 bases between the two ends. This CDR3 is 12 amino acids long. The V gene's germline CDR1 is SGHNT and CDR2 YYREEE (reference sequence). The CDR3 DNA reads TGTGCCAGCAGCCAAGACCACAATGAGCAGTTCTTC. Amino acid sequence: CASSQDHNEQFF.

The chain combines TRBV7-3 with TRBJ2-1, with D uncertain. Germline CDR1 reads SGHTA; CDR2 reads FQGTGA. The CDR3 contains 14 residues. V lost 1 base, J lost 2 bases, and 6 bases lay in between. The CDR3 region has the DNA TGTGCCAGCAGCTTAAGACCAACCTACAATGAGCAGTTCTTC. It translates to CASSLRPTYNEQFF.

The chain combines TRBV12-3 or TRBV12-4 with TRBJ1-5; D call uncertain. V was pared by 6 bases and J by 5 bases, with 11 bases between. The CDR3 extends over 13 amino acids. CDR3 sequence reads: CASSLQRYQPQHF. CDR3 coding DNA: TGTGCCAGCAGCCTACAGCGCTATCAGCCCCAGCATTTT.

The chain combines TRBV30 with TRBJ1-5, with a possible D match to TRBD1 (5 bases). CDR1 is GTSNPN, CDR2 SVGIG, per germline (reference sequence). Between the trimmed V and J ends, which lost 0 bases and 0 bases, there was a span of 21 bases. The CDR3 length is 19 residues. CDR3 protein: CAWSVWGGPGGYSNQPQHF. The CDR3 bases are TGTGCCTGGAGTGTATGGGGGGGACCGGGAGGGTATAGCAATCAGCCCCAGCATTTT.

CDR3 amino acids: CASSEQTKYF. The CDR3 coding sequence is TGTGCCAGCAGTGAACAGACGAAGTACTTC. The rearrangement links TRBV2 to TRBJ2-7; no reliable D call. The CDR3 contains 10 residues. The germline V gene has CDR1 SNHLY and CDR2 FYNNEI. V lost 2 bases and J lost 11, with 7 bases in between.

The rearrangement joins TRBV2 to TRBJ1-1, with D uncertain. The V end lost 0 bases, the J end lost 11 bases, and 13 bases lay between the germline ends. This CDR3 is 13 amino acids long. CDR1 and CDR2 (germline): SNHLY, FYNNEI. The CDR3 region is CASSEAVEMDAFF. Written as DNA, the CDR3 is TGTGCCAGCAGTGAAGCGGTTGAGATGGACGCTTTCTTT.

The CDR3 region is CASSRGGDRDPSSYNEQFF. The DNA for the CDR3 is TGTGCCAGCAGCCGAGGGGGGGACAGGGACCCAAGCTCCTACAATGAGCAGTTCTTC. The chain employs TRBV3-1 (or the pseudogene TRBV3-2) and TRBJ2-1; 9 bases align to TRBD1. V lost 4 bases and J lost 0; bases outside the gene matches: 13. This CDR3 spans 19 amino acids. Germline CDR1 LGHDT, CDR2 YNNKEL (reference sequence).

The chain has TRBV14 and TRBJ2-7, with 10 bases aligning to TRBD1. CDR1 and CDR2 from the germline V gene are SGHDN and FVKESK. CDR3 length: 16 residues. The V and J ends lost 3 bases and 3 bases, in that order; junction bases with no gene match: 8. DNA of the CDR3: TGTGCCAGCAGCCATGCGCCGGGACAGGGGAACTACGAGCAGTACTTC. Translating it yields CASSHAPGQGNYEQYF.

The J gene is TRBJ2-1, the V gene TRBV7-3; 8 positions agree with TRBD2. CDR3 length equals 17 residues. CDR1 and CDR2 from the germline V gene are SGHTA and FQGTGA. V lost 5 bases, J lost 9 bases, and 18 bases stayed unmatched. The CDR3 nucleotides read TGTGCCAGCAGCCTACCAACCGGGACTAGTTTCCCGAGTGAGCAGTTCTTC. Amino acid sequence: CASSLPTGTSFPSEQFF.

This rearrangement joins TRBV28 to TRBJ2-3, with 10 nucleotides matching TRBD2. Unmatched junction bases numbered 1, after V lost 3 bases and J lost 4 bases. CDR1 and CDR2 (germline): MDHEN, SYDVKM. The CDR3 runs 14 residues. The CDR3 region has the DNA TGTGCCAGCAGTTTCCTAGCGGGAGCAGATACGCAGTATTTT. Translated, it gives CASSFLAGADTQYF. Complete variable domain (other parts from reference TRBV28 and TRBJ2-3): DVKVTQSSRYLVKRTGEKVFLECVQDMDHENMFWYRQDPGLGLRLIYFSYDVKMKEKGDIPEGYSVSREKKERFSLILESASTNQTSMYLCASSFLAGADTQYFGPGTRLTVL.

The chain recombines TRBV28 with TRBJ1-2, with D possibly matching TRBD1 (6 bases). V was pared by 6 bases and J by 3 bases, with 20 bases between. The CDR3 runs to 16 residues. Germline CDR1 and CDR2: MDHEN and SYDVKM. The CDR3, as DNA: TGTGCCAGCAGCCGTTTACAGGGAAGGGGCGACTATGGCTACACCTTC. It is translated as CASSRLQGRGDYGYTF.

The V call is TRBV28, the J call TRBJ1-1, with 7 positions matching TRBD1. In germline, CDR1 is MDHEN, CDR2 SYDVKM. Trimming at V came to 6 bases and at J to 1 base, leaving 11 bases not matched to a gene. This CDR3 has 16 residues. The CDR3 DNA reads as TGTGCCAGCAGCCCCGGCCTGGCAGGGGGGAACACTGAAGCTTTCTTT. This translates into CASSPGLAGGNTEAFF.

With regard to this clone: This sample includes further DNA sequences coding for the same CDR3. The chain recombines TRBV28 with TRBJ1-2; D is unresolved. The V gene's germline CDR1 is MDHEN and CDR2 SYDVKM. Trimming took 2 bases from V and 5 from J, leaving 6 bases between them. The CDR3 runs 12 residues. The CDR3 loop is CASSLAGYGYTF. For the CDR3, the DNA is TGTGCCAGCAGTTTAGCGGGTTATGGCTACACCTTC.

This clone was counted only a few times. The CDR3 bases are TGTGCCAGCAGCTCCCGCCCCGGAGGGGCAGGGGCTCCGAACTCTGGAAACACCATATATTTT. It translates to CASSSRPGGAGAPNSGNTIYF. This rearrangement joins TRBV9 to TRBJ1-3; D possibly corresponds to TRBD1 (6 bases). This CDR3 has 21 amino acids. The germline V gene has CDR1 SGDLS and CDR2 YYNGEE. Trimming left V 4 bases short and J 0 bases short, with 29 bases between.

The rearrangement joins TRBV7-2 to TRBJ2-3; no definite D call. V shed 6 bases and J shed 3 bases, with 10 bases lying between them. Germline V gene lookup returns CDR1 SGHTA and CDR2 FQGNSA. The CDR3 contains 13 residues. The CDR3: CASSAFGTDTQYF. In DNA, the CDR3 is TGTGCCAGCAGTGCTTTCGGGACAGATACGCAGTATTTT.

V usage is TRBV9 and J usage is TRBJ2-1, with a possible D match to TRBD2 (5 bases). V shed 1 base and J shed 9 bases, with 11 bases lying between them. Germline-derived CDR1 and CDR2 are SGDLS and YYNGEE. CDR3 length: 13 amino acids. For the CDR3, the DNA is TGTGCCAGCAGCGTATCTCTAGCTGCTGAGCAGTTCTTC. Its protein product is CASSVSLAAEQFF. Together with reference TRBV9 and TRBJ2-1, the CDR3 gives the full variable domain: DSGVTQTPKHLITATGQRVTLRCSPRSGDLSVYWYQQSLDQGLQFLIQYYNGEERAKGNILERFSAQQFPDLHSELNLSSLELGDSALYFCASSVSLAAEQFFGPGTRLTVL.

This clone appeared a single time. The chain joins TRBV19 to TRBJ2-7; 8 bases fit TRBD2. Germline loops: CDR1 LNHDA, CDR2 SQIVND (reference sequence). The CDR3 consists of 15 residues. The trim removed 3 bases at V and 0 bases at J, leaving 4 bases unmatched. The CDR3 DNA reads TGTGCCAGTAGTATGGTTAGCGGGGCCTCCTACGAGCAGTACTTC. Its protein is CASSMVSGASYEQYF.

This clone was detected only once. V is TRBV7-3 and J is TRBJ2-7; 10 bases match TRBD1. V lost 5 bases, J lost 6 bases, and 4 bases stayed unmatched. Germline CDR1 SGHTA, CDR2 FQGTGA. This CDR3 spans 13 amino acids. The CDR3 loop is CASSGDRGREQYF. The CDR3 DNA reads as TGTGCCAGCAGCGGTGACAGGGGGCGCGAGCAGTACTTC.

The V call is TRBV5-1, the J call TRBJ2-5; 12 nucleotides align to TRBD2. CDR3 length: 16 amino acids. With V trimmed by 0 bases and J by 5 bases, 5 bases remained unmatched. Germline CDR1 reads SGHRS; CDR2 reads YFSETQ. The CDR3 sequence: CASSLAGLAGGETQYF. The CDR3 DNA reads as TGCGCCAGCAGCTTGGCAGGGCTAGCGGGAGGGGAGACCCAGTACTTC.

The V gene is TRBV27, the J gene TRBJ1-5, with D hard to call. V was trimmed by 2 bases and J by 5 bases, leaving 7 bases between them. Germline values: CDR1 MNHEY, CDR2 SMNVEV (reference sequence). CDR3 length: 13 amino acids. CDR3 coding DNA: TGTGCCAGCAGTTTAGAACGTCATCAGCCCCAGCATTTT. Residues: CASSLERHQPQHF.

The J gene is TRBJ2-1, the V gene TRBV11-2, with 8 bases identical to TRBD2. V gave up 5 bases and J gave up 7 bases; unmatched junction bases: 10. From germline, CDR1 is SGHAT and CDR2 FQNNGV. This CDR3 region has 15 residues. CDR3 DNA sequence: TGTGCCAGCAGCCCCCTCAGCGGGAGTAGGAATGAGCAGTTCTTC. Protein sequence: CASSPLSGSRNEQFF.

The V gene is TRBV27, the J gene TRBJ2-3; D is possibly TRBD1 (6 bases). Trimming removed 5 bases at V and 1 base at J, with 10 bases between. This CDR3 has 14 amino acids. Germline V lookup: CDR1 MNHEY, CDR2 SMNVEV (reference sequence). Here the CDR3 DNA reads TGTGCCAGCAGTAGACCAGGGGGCACAGATACGCAGTATTTT. The encoded protein is CASSRPGGTDTQYF.

The CDR3 sequence is CASSPAGTGDLSPLHF. The CDR3 nucleotides read TGTGCCAGCAGCCCGGCGGGGACAGGGGACCTTTCACCCCTCCACTTT. The rearrangement links TRBV14 to TRBJ1-6; TRBD1 matches 10 bases. The CDR3 totals 16 residues. Germline trimming cut 4 bases from V and 9 bases from J; bases unmatched to any gene: 9. Germline loops: CDR1 SGHDN, CDR2 FVKESK.

The chain joins TRBV25-1 to TRBJ2-7, with 9 bases identical to TRBD2. The CDR3 totals 14 residues. In germline, CDR1 is MGHDK, CDR2 SYGVNS. The J segment lost 7 bases and the V segment lost 6 bases, leaving 10 bases of the junction unmatched. The CDR3 nucleotides are TGTGCCAGCAGGGGTAGCGGGAGTTCTTGGGAGCAGTACTTC. The encoded protein is CASRGSGSSWEQYF.

The rearrangement links TRBV6-2 or TRBV6-3 to TRBJ1-4; a weak D match, TRBD1 (5 bases). Germline values: CDR1 MNHEY, CDR2 SVGEGT. This CDR3 has 17 residues. V was cut by 5 bases and J by 7 bases, with 23 bases left in between. CDR3 sequence: CASSNFRVWSYVEKLFF. In DNA form, the CDR3 reads TGTGCCAGCAGTAATTTCAGGGTTTGGTCATACGTTGAAAAACTGTTTTTT.

This clone appeared once. This rearrangement joins TRBV24-1 to TRBJ2-7; D possibly uses TRBD1 or TRBD2 (5 bases each). Trimming left V 4 bases short and J 6 bases short, with 18 bases between. Germline CDR1 is KGHDR and CDR2 is SFDVKD. The CDR3 is 15 amino acids. The CDR3 region is CATSDSGPYSVEQYF. CDR3 nucleotides: TGTGCCACCAGTGACTCGGGACCCTACTCCGTCGAGCAGTACTTC.